This T cell receptor (beta chain) originates from a study of cytomegalovirus exposure and HLA in healthy donors. On the study more broadly: A subsequent analysis stated that the approximately 110 validation repertoires were run on the same platform as the 650 to 850 first-cohort repertoires. Broader study findings: Many donors shared some public TCRs, even though most TCR sequences were rare.

Sequenced by immunoSEQ multiplex PCR; TCRdb stores in-frame clones only, minus some. The sample lists fewer than 400,000 clones, 86% occurring once. With regard to this clone: The antigen is unknown.

The 120-subject validation cohort, separate from the 666-subject first cohort, included the donors. Sequenced sample: PBMCs. The clonotype comes from a young woman in good health and CMV-seronegative.

The CDR3 reads CASSTATGYGYTF. As DNA, the CDR3 is TGTGCCAGCAGCACCGCCACAGGGTATGGCTACACCTTC. The chain links TRBV5-4 to TRBJ1-2, with TRBD1 as a possible D gene (6 bases). This CDR3 region has 13 residues. The V end lost 4 bases, the J end lost 5 bases, and 12 bases lay between the germline ends. Looked up from germline, CDR1 is SGHNT and CDR2 is YYREEE (reference sequence).